One and the same sample provided the 22 T cell receptor beta chains below, sequenced in a study of T cells in Graves' hyperthyroidism and ophthalmopathy. Amplified regions were TCR beta CDR3 sequences from RNA transcripts. TCR CDR3 underwent first-round RT-PCR with the HTBI primer set. From the multiplex PCR reads, TCRdb called clonotypes with MiXCR, one entry per CDR3 protein. The sample has under 650,000 distinct CDR3 sequences; around 15% are singletons. Sequences were obtained from blood. The receptors shown here come from a woman aged 30 to 39 with Graves' hyperthyroidism.

The chain is built from TRBV28 and TRBJ2-1, with 9 bases identical to TRBD2. Germline V gene data show CDR1 as MDHEN and CDR2 as SYDVKM. V trimming: 6 bases; J trimming: 0 bases; junction bases outside the gene matches: 6. The CDR3 is made up of 16 amino acids. The chain's CDR3 is CASRESREGSYNEQFF. The CDR3 nucleotides read TGTGCCAGCAGAGAATCGCGGGAGGGCTCCTACAATGAGCAGTTCTTC.

The V gene is TRBV20-1, the J gene TRBJ2-2; D is perhaps TRBD2 (5 bases). The CDR3 is 14 residues long. Germline CDR1 and CDR2: DFQATT and SNEGSKA (reference sequence). Trimming pared 0 bases from V and 4 bases from J, leaving 9 bases between. The CDR3 spells CSARDFTSTGELFF. The CDR3 DNA reads as TGCAGTGCTAGAGATTTTACTAGCACCGGGGAGCTGTTTTTT.

This clonotype showed up just a few times. The rearrangement joins TRBV2 to TRBJ2-7, with D perhaps being TRBD1 or TRBD2 (5 bases each). Germline V CDR1 and CDR2: SNHLY, FYNNEI. The CDR3 covers 13 residues. Trimming shortened V by 6 bases and J by 7 bases, and 16 bases separated the two germline ends. DNA of the CDR3: TGTGCCAGCAGGGGACGAAGCTTTGTGGAGCAGTACTTC. Its translation is CASRGRSFVEQYF.

The chain combines TRBV28 with TRBJ1-5, with D uncertain. Germline V gives CDR1 MDHEN, CDR2 SYDVKM. V lost 3 bases, J lost 5 bases, and 17 bases lay in between. The CDR3 length is 16 residues. Here the CDR3 reads CASSFLENAAYQPQHF. CDR3 in DNA: TGTGCCAGCAGTTTTTTGGAAAACGCCGCCTATCAGCCCCAGCATTTT.

This clonotype was counted at least ten times. V is TRBV27 and J is TRBJ2-7; D call uncertain. The CDR3 is made up of 13 amino acids. Looked up from germline, CDR1 is MNHEY and CDR2 is SMNVEV (reference sequence). V lost 6 bases, J lost 6 bases, and 15 bases lay in between. This CDR3 is CASRPLPRPEQYF. CDR3 nucleotide sequence: TGTGCCAGCAGACCCCTTCCGAGGCCCGAGCAGTACTTC.

This clonotype was observed at least ten times. The V and J genes are TRBV28 and TRBJ2-2; the match to TRBD2 covers 11 bases. This CDR3 has 16 amino acids. V trimming: 3 bases; J trimming: 4 bases; junction bases outside the gene matches: 4. Germline CDR1 MDHEN, CDR2 SYDVKM. CDR3 in amino acids: CASSLAGLAVTGELFF. The CDR3 nucleotides are TGTGCCAGCAGTTTGGCGGGACTAGCGGTCACCGGGGAGCTGTTTTTT.

The gene calls are TRBV9 and TRBJ2-3; TRBD2 matches 12 bases. Trimming at V came to 2 bases and at J to 5 bases, leaving 9 bases not matched to a gene. The CDR3 covers 17 residues. Germline CDR1 SGDLS, CDR2 YYNGEE. The CDR3, as DNA: TGTGCCAGCAGCGTTGGACTAGCGGGAAGAGTGAAAGATACGCAGTATTTT. It specifies CASSVGLAGRVKDTQYF. Looking up the rest from reference TRBV9 and TRBJ2-3 gives the full variable domain: DSGVTQTPKHLITATGQRVTLRCSPRSGDLSVYWYQQSLDQGLQFLIQYYNGEERAKGNILERFSAQQFPDLHSELNLSSLELGDSALYFCASSVGLAGRVKDTQYFGPGTRLTVL.

This clonotype was counted a few times. The rearrangement joins TRBV20-1 to TRBJ2-7, with 11 bases fitting TRBD2. V lost 6 bases to trimming and J lost 9 bases; unmatched junction nucleotides: 13. Germline V gives CDR1 DFQATT, CDR2 SNEGSKA (reference sequence). CDR3 size: 14 residues. CDR3 amino acids: CSAGETSGASWQYF. CDR3 sequence (DNA): TGCAGTGCGGGGGAGACTAGCGGGGCCTCTTGGCAGTACTTC.

In its sample, this clonotype was seen many times. This chain joins TRBV30 and TRBJ1-5, with D uncertain. Germline V gives CDR1 GTSNPN, CDR2 SVGIG (reference sequence). V gave up 2 bases and J gave up 1 base, with 9 bases separating them. This CDR3 contains 14 residues. CDR3 in amino acids: CAWSPPPSNQPQHF. CDR3 nucleotides: TGTGCCTGGAGTCCACCTCCGAGCAATCAGCCCCAGCATTTT. Full variable domain (outside the CDR3, taken from reference TRBV30 and TRBJ1-5): SQTIHQWPATLVQPVGSPLSLECTVEGTSNPNLYWYRQAAGRGLQLLFYSVGIGQISSEVPQNLSASRPQDRQFILSSKKLLLSDSGFYLCAWSPPPSNQPQHFGDGTRLSIL.

This clonotype was observed a handful of times. This chain links TRBV29-1 with TRBJ1-4, with 8 bases aligning to TRBD1. With 6 bases clipped from V and 8 bases from J, the junction kept 5 bases outside the gene matches. Germline V CDR1 and CDR2: SQVTM, ANQGSEA. The CDR3 loop spans 12 amino acids. CDR3 sequence (DNA): TGCAGCGTGGGGACAGGTCGAGAAAAACTGTTTTTT. Its protein is CSVGTGREKLFF.

This clonotype occurred a few times. V is TRBV12-3 or TRBV12-4 and J is TRBJ2-1; possibly TRBD2 for D (5 bases). There are 17 residues in the CDR3. The germline V and J ends were trimmed by 7 bases and 1 base, with 20 bases remaining between them. In nucleotides, the CDR3 is TGTGCCAGCACCTCGCGGACGACGACGGGATCCTACAATGAGCAGTTCTTC. It encodes CASTSRTTTGSYNEQFF.

With respect to this clonotype: A much larger clone differs by one base, so this may be a read error. V is TRBV28 and J is TRBJ1-5; D is unclear. The CDR3 has 14 amino acids. Germline loops: CDR1 MDHEN, CDR2 SYDVKM. This CDR3 reads CARSFPVSNQPQHF. The CDR3 nucleotides are TGTGCCAGAAGTTTTCCCGTTAGCAATCAGCCCCAGCATTTT.

This chain links TRBV20-1 with TRBJ2-1, with D possibly being TRBD2 (6 bases). CDR1 is DFQATT and CDR2 is SNEGSKA in the germline V gene (reference sequence). V was pared by 0 bases and J by 6 bases, with 15 bases between. The CDR3 is 15 residues long. CDR3 residues: CSARDLTGVPNEQFF. The CDR3 DNA sequence: TGCAGTGCTAGAGATTTAACGGGAGTTCCCAATGAGCAGTTCTTC.

This clonotype was seen many times. V usage is TRBV24-1 and J usage is TRBJ2-2; D may be TRBD1 (5 bases). Germline CDR1 reads KGHDR; CDR2 reads SFDVKD. V lost 3 bases, J lost 1 base, and 20 bases lay in between. This CDR3 is 19 amino acids long. The DNA of the CDR3 is TGTGCCACCAGTGATCCTACGGCTCGGCAGGGCGAGAACACCGGGGAGCTGTTTTTT. This encodes CATSDPTARQGENTGELFF.

This clonotype was detected a few times. The rearrangement links TRBV19 to TRBJ1-1, with 9 nucleotides matching TRBD1. The germline V gene has CDR1 LNHDA and CDR2 SQIVND (reference sequence). The CDR3 runs 15 residues. After removal of 7 bases from V and 3 bases from J, the junction contained 9 bases not matched to a gene. The CDR3 reads CASKRTGVSYTEAFF. The CDR3 DNA sequence: TGTGCCAGTAAAAGGACAGGGGTTAGTTACACTGAAGCTTTCTTT.

Concerning this clonotype: Since a much larger clone is just one base distant, this may be a read error. Given the absence of the conserved phenylalanine or tryptophan at the CDR3 end, a read error is likely. The rearrangement joins TRBV27 to TRBJ2-2; TRBD1 matches at 8 bases. The CDR3 has 15 residues. Looked up from germline, CDR1 is MNHEY and CDR2 is SMNVEV (reference sequence). With V trimmed by 4 bases and J by 6 bases, 7 bases remained unmatched. CDR3 sequence (DNA): TGTGCCAGCAGTTACGGGACAGGTGCAGCCGGGGAGCTGTTTCTT. This gives the protein CASSYGTGAAGELFL.

This clonotype has ten or more counts. The chain recombines TRBV28 with TRBJ2-2; D unclear. V was pared by 4 bases and J by 0 bases, with 12 bases between. This CDR3 contains 16 residues. CDR1 and CDR2 (germline): MDHEN, SYDVKM. In nucleotides, the CDR3 is TGTGCCAGCAGTTCCCCCACCGGAGCGAACACCGGGGAGCTGTTTTTT. It yields the protein CASSSPTGANTGELFF.

This clonotype was observed many times. The J gene is TRBJ2-7, the V gene TRBV27, with D perhaps matching TRBD1 or TRBD2 (6 bases each). The V end lost 3 bases, the J end lost 6 bases, and 18 bases lay between the germline ends. This CDR3 comprises 15 residues. Germline V gene data show CDR1 as MNHEY and CDR2 as SMNVEV (reference sequence). CDR3 sequence (DNA): TGTGCCAGCAGTTTCGATTCCTGGGGGGCGGGCGAGCAGTACTTC. It codes for CASSFDSWGAGEQYF.

This clonotype was found many times. The CDR3 coding sequence is TGTGCCAGCAGTCCGACAGGGACTAACACTGAAGCTTTCTTT. Translating gives CASSPTGTNTEAFF. This chain connects TRBV6-1 to TRBJ1-1; 7 nucleotides match TRBD1. This CDR3 comprises 14 residues. Germline assignment: CDR1 MNHNS and CDR2 SASEGT. With 5 bases clipped from V and 2 bases from J, the junction kept 5 bases outside the gene matches.

The rearrangement links TRBV27 to TRBJ2-1; 12 positions agree with TRBD2. The junction had 8 bases not matched to a gene; V was cut back by 4 bases and J by 7 bases. CDR1 is MNHEY, CDR2 SMNVEV, per germline (reference sequence). The length of the CDR3 is 16 residues. CDR3 DNA: TGTGCCAGCAGTTCCAGACTAGCGGGAGACTATAATGAGCAGTTCTTC. Translating it yields CASSSRLAGDYNEQFF.

In the case of this clonotype: A much larger clone is a single base away; this may be a read error. The rearrangement joins TRBV7-9 to TRBJ2-1; D might be TRBD2 (5 bases). CDR3 length: 16 residues. CDR1 is SEHNR, CDR2 FQNEAQ, per germline (reference sequence). CDR3 sequence: CAGSPLSGGSYNEQFF. The DNA of the CDR3 is TGTGCCGGCAGCCCCCTCAGTGGCGGGTCCTACAATGAGCAGTTCTTC.

This clonotype has just a few counts. The chain combines TRBV7-9 with TRBJ2-7, with TRBD1 identical over 10 bases. This CDR3 has 14 amino acids. Germline values: CDR1 SEHNR, CDR2 FQNEAQ (reference sequence). V lost 3 bases and J lost 6; bases outside the gene matches: 5. The CDR3 DNA is TGTGCCAGCAGCTTGACAGGGGGCAAGAGCGAGCAGTACTTC. As protein: CASSLTGGKSEQYF.